The entry below gives a single TCR beta chain sequence along with its context. Its antigen is as yet unknown. This entry is derived from a study of shared clonotypes between healthy human individuals. Study outcomes and limitations: Blood was the sole source, and tissue repertoires probably differ. Relative to their counterparts shared across all four donors, non-shared clonotypes exhibited diminished generation probabilities. As a rule, naive subsets had a larger estimated richness than memory subsets.

Positively selected for CCR7, the CD45RO-negative cells used as naive CD8 cells excluded terminally differentiated effector memory CD45RA+ cells. V lost 0 bases and J 5 bases, leaving 11 bases between the germline ends. The CDR3 runs to 14 residues. Per germline, CDR1 LNHNV and CDR2 YYDKDF (reference sequence). Assay used: immunoSEQ multiplex PCR; TCRdb lists only in-frame clones, some missing. The sample includes roughly 890,000 clones, 80% to 95% of them seen just once. The chain is built from TRBV15 and TRBJ2-7; D is undetermined. The receptor's source is a man aged 25-45 years in good health. The specimen was naive CD8+ T cells sorted from blood. CDR3 in DNA: TGTGCCACCAGCAGAGATCGGCGAGCAAACGAGCAGTACTTC. Encoded protein: CATSRDRRANEQYF.